The 30 T cell receptor beta chains below all came from one sample that was sequenced in a study of technical replicates of blood from several donors. The method was immunoSEQ multiplex PCR; TCRdb's version includes in-frame clones alone and lacks a portion of them. The repertoire holds 68,000 or so clones, with about nine tenths as singletons. The material sequenced was PBMCs. Receptor source: a human donor in good health. Some clones in this sample may be carry-over from other donors' samples.

A single count supports this clone. This chain connects TRBV5-6 to TRBJ1-3; D is unresolved. V was trimmed by 0 bases and J by 0 bases, leaving 10 bases between them. The V gene's germline CDR1 is SGHDT and CDR2 YYEEEE. The CDR3 spans 16 residues. In DNA, the CDR3 is TGTGCCAGCAGCTTGGCTGGCAGGAACTCTGGAAACACCATATATTTT. Protein sequence: CASSLAGRNSGNTIYF.

The gene calls are TRBV30 and TRBJ2-7; the D gene is possibly TRBD2 (6 bases). Trimming pared 1 base from V and 3 bases from J, leaving 13 bases between. Germline CDR1 is GTSNPN and CDR2 is SVGIG (reference sequence). CDR3 length equals 14 residues. The CDR3 region is CAWSGVAGSYEQYF. The DNA of the CDR3 is TGTGCCTGGAGTGGGGTTGCGGGGAGCTACGAGCAGTACTTC.

This clone was detected only a few times. The CDR3 DNA follows: TGTGCCAGCATGCCGGGGGAACTATCAACCGGGGAGCTGTTTTTT. Its protein is CASMPGELSTGELFF. J is TRBJ2-2 and V is TRBV7-9, with D tentatively TRBD2 (6 bases). The germline V gene has CDR1 SEHNR and CDR2 FQNEAQ (reference sequence). CDR3 length: 15 residues. The V gene lost 7 bases and the J gene lost 5 bases, with 17 bases spanning the gap.

The V and J genes are TRBV5-6 and TRBJ2-3; 8 bases are a match to TRBD2. V lost 4 bases to trimming and J lost 1 base; unmatched junction nucleotides: 5. CDR1 and CDR2 from the germline V gene are SGHDT and YYEEEE. The CDR3 contains 15 residues. The CDR3 sequence: CASSPSGGRTDTQYF. Written as DNA, the CDR3 is TGTGCCAGCAGCCCCTCGGGGGGGCGCACAGATACGCAGTATTTT.

This clone was counted once. The chain is built from TRBV7-3 and TRBJ2-7, with D possibly TRBD2 on 6 matching bases. Germline lookup yields CDR1 SGHTA and CDR2 FQGTGA. Trimming stripped 5 bases from V and 2 bases from J, with 22 bases between. The CDR3 extends over 17 amino acids. The CDR3 region is CASSPHGVSGDPYEQYF. CDR3 in DNA: TGTGCCAGCAGCCCCCACGGAGTATCGGGGGACCCCTACGAGCAGTACTTC.

The chain carries TRBV19 and TRBJ1-5; possible D gene TRBD1, 6 bases. The CDR3 runs 16 residues. V gave up 5 bases and J gave up 3 bases, with 17 bases separating them. The germline gives CDR1 LNHDA, CDR2 SQIVND (reference sequence). CDR3 sequence: CASSVRDTRNNQPQHF. In nucleotides, the CDR3 is TGTGCCAGTAGTGTCCGGGACACTCGAAACAATCAGCCCCAGCATTTT.

The CDR3 spells CASSADRNTEAFF. The DNA for the CDR3 is TGTGCCAGCAGCGCAGACAGGAACACTGAAGCTTTCTTT. The rearrangement joins TRBV7-8 to TRBJ1-1, with D perhaps TRBD1 (5 bases). The germline V gene encodes CDR1 SGHVS and CDR2 FQNEAQ. The ends were cut back, 5 bases at V and 1 base at J, with 8 bases in the middle. This CDR3 comprises 13 residues.

The CDR3 coding sequence is TGTGCCAGCAGCCGGGAGTTGGACGAGCAGTACTTC. This encodes CASSRELDEQYF. J is TRBJ2-7 and V is TRBV11-2, with a weak D call TRBD2 (6 bases). Germline V gene sequence: CDR1 SGHAT, CDR2 FQNNGV. Trimming took off 5 bases at V and 5 bases at J, with 10 bases between the two ends. There are 12 residues in the CDR3.

The chain has TRBV5-1 and TRBJ2-4; 11 bases line up with TRBD1. Germline CDR1 SGHRS, CDR2 YFSETQ. This CDR3 comprises 16 residues. Trimming at V came to 3 bases and at J to 9 bases, leaving 11 bases not matched to a gene. The chain's CDR3 is CASSSDAGQGAFIQYF. The CDR3 nucleotides read TGCGCCAGCAGCTCTGACGCAGGACAGGGGGCATTCATTCAGTACTTC.

The chain recombines TRBV27 with TRBJ1-6, with 8 bases that match TRBD1. Germline loops: CDR1 MNHEY, CDR2 SMNVEV (reference sequence). This CDR3 comprises 15 residues. V trimming: 5 bases; J trimming: 7 bases; junction bases outside the gene matches: 7. DNA for the CDR3: TGTGCCAGCAGTCCCAGGGGGCTGGGGAATTCACCCCTCCACTTT. This encodes CASSPRGLGNSPLHF.

The chain links TRBV7-2 to TRBJ1-2; possibly TRBD1 for D (6 bases). V shed 2 bases and J shed 8 bases, with 15 bases lying between them. The CDR3 consists of 14 residues. Germline V gene lookup returns CDR1 SGHTA and CDR2 FQGNSA. CDR3 residues: CASSLHQGLGGYTF. The CDR3 DNA sequence: TGTGCCAGCAGCTTACACCAGGGGCTGGGGGGCTACACCTTC.

The rearrangement links TRBV29-1 to TRBJ2-3; 13 bases align to TRBD2. CDR1 SQVTM and CDR2 ANQGSEA come from the germline V gene. J gave up 4 bases and V 6 bases, and 1 base lay outside the gene matches. This CDR3 comprises 13 residues. As DNA, the CDR3 is TGCAGCGTAGGGACTAGCGGGGCAGATACGCAGTATTTT. As protein: CSVGTSGADTQYF.

This sequence joins TRBV7-9 and TRBJ2-5; D possibly corresponds to TRBD2 (6 bases). CDR3 length: 15 amino acids. The V gene lost 2 bases and the J gene lost 2 bases, with 12 bases spanning the gap. Germline V lookup: CDR1 SEHNR, CDR2 FQNEAQ (reference sequence). The CDR3, as DNA: TGTGCCAGCAGCTTACTTAAAGGGACTCAAGAGACCCAGTACTTC. Its protein product is CASSLLKGTQETQYF.

This chain links TRBV6-6 with TRBJ1-4; D uncertain. The CDR3 consists of 12 residues. V shed 5 bases and J shed 7 bases, with 8 bases lying between them. Germline CDR1 is MNHNY and CDR2 is SVGAGI (reference sequence). The CDR3 nucleotides are TGTGCCAGCAGTCATAAAGCTGAAAAACTGTTTTTT. Residues: CASSHKAEKLFF.

This chain joins TRBV25-1 and TRBJ1-1; D uncertain. The V and J ends lost 6 bases and 1 base respectively, with 9 bases between them. The germline CDR1 and CDR2 sequences are MGHDK and SYGVNS. The CDR3 extends over 13 amino acids. The CDR3 region is CASRGSGNTEAFF. DNA for the CDR3: TGTGCCAGCAGGGGTTCGGGGAACACTGAAGCTTTCTTT.

The chain links TRBV4-1 to TRBJ2-2; 9 bases align to TRBD1. The CDR3 totals 17 residues. V trimming: 5 bases; J trimming: 2 bases; junction bases outside the gene matches: 9. CDR1 and CDR2 (germline): MGHRA, YSYEKL. The CDR3 sequence is CASSGRDRVFNTGELFF. The DNA of the CDR3 is TGCGCCAGCAGCGGCCGGGACAGGGTTTTTAACACCGGGGAGCTGTTTTTT.

The chain couples TRBV4-1 to TRBJ2-3; D unresolved. The CDR3 is 16 residues long. The V and J ends lost 0 bases and 2 bases respectively, with 12 bases between them. Germline V gene lookup returns CDR1 MGHRA and CDR2 YSYEKL. The CDR3 DNA is TGCGCCAGCAGCCAAGACCAGGAAGAATTCACAGATACGCAGTATTTT. Translating gives CASSQDQEEFTDTQYF.

This clone has just one count. The rearrangement joins TRBV18 to TRBJ2-1, with D possibly being TRBD1 (6 bases). This CDR3 has 15 residues. V was cut by 8 bases and J by 5 bases, with 19 bases left in between. In germline, CDR1 is KGHSH, CDR2 LQKENI. The CDR3 here is CASQRDRTIDNEQFF. The CDR3 nucleotides read TGTGCCAGCCAACGAGACAGGACCATTGACAATGAGCAGTTCTTC.

Here the CDR3 reads CATQKAGGYGYTF. CDR3 bases: TGTGCCACACAGAAAGCGGGGGGCTATGGCTACACCTTC. The chain has TRBV15 and TRBJ1-2; D is perhaps TRBD1 (5 bases). The CDR3 has 13 amino acids. Per the germline V gene, CDR1 is LNHNV and CDR2 is YYDKDF (reference sequence). V shed 9 bases and J shed 4 bases, with 15 bases lying between them.

The V gene is TRBV14, the J gene TRBJ2-1, with TRBD2 as a possible D gene (6 bases). Trimming shortened V by 4 bases and J by 7 bases, and 23 bases separated the two germline ends. In germline, CDR1 is SGHDN, CDR2 FVKESK. The CDR3 consists of 17 residues. Here the CDR3 reads CASSRRAGTPTANEQFF. In DNA form, the CDR3 reads TGTGCCAGCAGCCGACGGGCCGGGACTCCGACCGCTAATGAGCAGTTCTTC.

The chain employs TRBV9 and TRBJ2-7; D gene uncertain. V was clipped by 4 bases and J by 0 bases, with 14 bases between them. The CDR3 contains 15 residues. Germline V CDR1 and CDR2: SGDLS, YYNGEE. CDR3 nucleotides: TGTGCCAGCAGCTCCATAGCTTCGGCCTCCTACGAGCAGTACTTC. Translation: CASSSIASASYEQYF.

This chain links TRBV5-6 with TRBJ1-2; tentatively, D is TRBD1 (5 bases). From germline, CDR1 is SGHDT and CDR2 YYEEEE. CDR3 size: 14 residues. V was cut by 3 bases and J by 4 bases, with 13 bases left in between. The CDR3 nucleotides are TGTGCCAGCAGCTGGGGGGGGGACCTCTATGGCTACACCTTC. The encoded protein is CASSWGGDLYGYTF.

The chain carries TRBV13 and TRBJ2-3; 16 nucleotides align to TRBD2. This CDR3 is built from 16 residues. V trimming: 5 bases; J trimming: 5 bases; junction bases outside the gene matches: 4. The V gene's germline CDR1 is PRHDT and CDR2 FYEKMQ (reference sequence). The CDR3 DNA reads TGTGCCAGCAGCAAGGGACTAGCGGGGGGGGAAGATACGCAGTATTTT. This translates into CASSKGLAGGEDTQYF.

V is TRBV15 and J is TRBJ2-1; 8 positions agree with TRBD1. V gave up 8 bases and J gave up 7 bases; unmatched junction bases: 10. CDR1 is LNHNV, CDR2 YYDKDF, per germline (reference sequence). CDR3 size: 14 residues. DNA of the CDR3: TGTGCCACCCTTGGGCAGGGGGCCCGAAATGAGCAGTTCTTC. It specifies CATLGQGARNEQFF.

In nucleotides, the CDR3 is TGTGCCTGGAGTGTACTGGCCGACACAAACTATGGCTACACCTTC. It specifies CAWSVLADTNYGYTF. V and J are TRBV30 and TRBJ1-2; D is undetermined. The CDR3 has 15 amino acids. In germline, CDR1 is GTSNPN, CDR2 SVGIG (reference sequence). V gave up 0 bases and J gave up 2 bases, with 13 bases separating them.

This chain links TRBV7-9 with TRBJ2-5, with 9 positions matching TRBD2. The CDR3 sequence is 17 residues long. Trimming took 1 base from V and 4 from J; bases not matched to a gene: 10. From germline, CDR1 is SEHNR and CDR2 FQNEAQ (reference sequence). This CDR3 reads CASSLGSGGAPAETQYF. CDR3 nucleotides: TGTGCCAGCAGCTTAGGTAGCGGGGGAGCCCCGGCAGAGACCCAGTACTTC. The complete variable domain, with remaining parts taken from reference TRBV7-9 and TRBJ2-5, reads DTGVSQNPRHKITKRGQNVTFRCDPISEHNRLYWYRQTLGQGPEFLTYFQNEAQLEKSRLLSDRFSAERPKGSFSTLEIQRTEQGDSAMYLCASSLGSGGAPAETQYFGPGTRLLVL.

The CDR3 loop is CASTPGGTSGYQETQYF. In DNA, the CDR3 is TGTGCCAGCACCCCGGGGGGGACTAGCGGGTACCAAGAGACCCAGTACTTC. The chain couples TRBV6-8 to TRBJ2-5; TRBD2 matches 12 bases. Per germline, CDR1 MNHGY and CDR2 SAAAGT. Trimming removed 7 bases from V and 0 bases from J; junction bases left unmatched: 9. This CDR3 region has 17 residues.

This clone has a single count. The rearrangement uses TRBV2 and TRBJ2-1; weak D call: TRBD2 (7 bases). The V gene lost 9 bases and the J gene lost 6 bases, with 18 bases spanning the gap. The CDR3 has 14 residues. Germline CDR1 and CDR2: SNHLY and FYNNEI. DNA of the CDR3: TGTGCCAGTGGGGGGGGACACTATACCAATGAGCAGTTCTTC. Translation gives CASGGGHYTNEQFF.

The sample holds one count of this clone. This chain uses TRBV10-3 with TRBJ2-3; 7 bases map to TRBD2. With 6 bases clipped from V and 1 base from J, the junction kept 10 bases outside the gene matches. The CDR3 has 16 residues. Germline CDR1 ENHRY, CDR2 SYGVKD. The CDR3 loop is CAIRPTSLGRTDTQYF. The CDR3 DNA follows: TGTGCCATCAGGCCGACTAGCTTGGGTCGCACAGATACGCAGTATTTT.

The J gene is TRBJ2-7, the V gene TRBV7-6, with 9 bases fitting TRBD2. This CDR3 contains 17 residues. The ends lost 5 bases at V and 0 bases at J; junction bases unmatched: 11. CDR1 and CDR2 (germline): SGHVS, FNYEAQ. The CDR3 loop reads CASSPSRGGASSYEQYF. The CDR3 nucleotides read TGTGCCAGCAGCCCCAGCCGCGGGGGGGCCAGCTCCTACGAGCAGTACTTC. Full variable domain (outside the CDR3, taken from reference TRBV7-6 and TRBJ2-7): GAGVSQSPRYKVTKRGQDVALRCDPISGHVSLYWYRQALGQGPEFLTYFNYEAQQDKSGLPNDRFSAERPEGSISTLTIQRTEQRDSAMYRCASSPSRGGASSYEQYFGPGTRLTVT.